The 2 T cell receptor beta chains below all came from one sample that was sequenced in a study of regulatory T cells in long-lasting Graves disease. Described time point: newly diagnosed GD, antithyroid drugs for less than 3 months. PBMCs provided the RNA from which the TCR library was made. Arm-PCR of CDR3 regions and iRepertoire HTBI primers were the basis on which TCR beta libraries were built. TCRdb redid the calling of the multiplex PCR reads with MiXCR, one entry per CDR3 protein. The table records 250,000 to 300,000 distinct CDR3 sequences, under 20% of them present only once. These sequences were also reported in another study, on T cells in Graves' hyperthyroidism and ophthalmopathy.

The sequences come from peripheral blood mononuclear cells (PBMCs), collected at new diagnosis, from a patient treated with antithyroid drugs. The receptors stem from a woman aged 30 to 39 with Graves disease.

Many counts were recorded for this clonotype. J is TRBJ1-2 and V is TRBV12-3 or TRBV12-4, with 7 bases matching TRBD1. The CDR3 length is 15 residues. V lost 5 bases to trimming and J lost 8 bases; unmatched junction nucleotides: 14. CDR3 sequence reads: CASSRAPGQPGGYTF. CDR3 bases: TGTGCCAGCAGTCGAGCCCCGGGACAGCCTGGAGGCTACACCTTC.

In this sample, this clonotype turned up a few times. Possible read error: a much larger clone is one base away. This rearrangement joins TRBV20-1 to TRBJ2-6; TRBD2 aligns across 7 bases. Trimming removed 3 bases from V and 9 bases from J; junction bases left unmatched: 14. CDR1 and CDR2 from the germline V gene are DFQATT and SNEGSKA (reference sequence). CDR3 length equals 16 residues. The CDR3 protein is CSASAGPGGGVNVLTF. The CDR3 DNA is TGCAGTGCTAGTGCCGGCCCGGGAGGCGGTGTCAACGTCCTGACTTTC.